The T cell receptor (beta chain) under discussion was sequenced for a study of Ad26.COV2.S vaccination and SARS-CoV-2 variants. The treatment is: 15 to 20 received Ad26.COV2.S at low or high dose, single or two shots; several received placebo; per-sample allocation not given. Samples came from day 63 after the first vaccine or placebo injection. Vaccination used an Ad26 vector expressing Wuhan-strain SARS-CoV-2 spike. Germline V gene data show CDR1 as MRHNA and CDR2 as SNTAGT. The CDR3 has 18 residues. V was clipped by 2 bases and J by 0 bases; unmatched bases: 9. Assay used: immunoSEQ multiplex PCR; TCRdb lists only in-frame clones, some missing. The profile shows about 480,000 clones, roughly nine tenths of them singletons.

This TCR was sampled from a person between 18 and 60 years old who received the Ad26.COV2.S COVID-19 vaccine or a placebo. The rearrangement links TRBV6-4 to TRBJ2-4; TRBD2 aligns across 8 bases. The starting material was peripheral blood, obtained in a trial of Ad26.COV2.S vaccine versus placebo. The DNA of the CDR3 is TGTGCCAGCAGTGACGAGGCTAGCGGGTACCTAGCCAAAAACATTCAGTACTTC. Its translation is CASSDEASGYLAKNIQYF.